These 9 T cell receptor beta chains originate from one sample sequenced in a study of radiotherapy plus CTLA-4 blockade in lung cancer. Clones were sequenced by immunoSEQ multiplex PCR, and TCRdb holds only the in-frame ones, with some missing. Among tens of thousands of clones listed, roughly 85% were seen once. The sample here was peripheral blood, taken from a patient treated with radiotherapy plus ipilimumab. The receptors derive from a human donor with non-small cell lung cancer who had a complete response to radiotherapy plus ipilimumab.

This sequence joins TRBV25-1 and TRBJ2-3, with D possibly being TRBD2 (5 bases). This CDR3 region has 16 residues. The germline CDR1 and CDR2 sequences are MGHDK and SYGVNS. Trimming left V 2 bases short and J 1 base short, with 13 bases between. The CDR3 reads CASSEIGLAGTDTQYF. The CDR3 nucleotides read TGTGCCAGCAGTGAAATTGGGCTAGCCGGCACAGATACGCAGTATTTT.

The sample holds one count of this clone. The chain employs TRBV7-9 and TRBJ1-6, with a weak D call TRBD1 (6 bases). CDR3 length: 15 amino acids. Trimming left V 1 base short and J 6 bases short, with 10 bases between. Germline V gives CDR1 SEHNR, CDR2 FQNEAQ (reference sequence). CDR3 DNA sequence: TGTGCCAGCAGCTTAGGGACAGCCTCTAATTCACCCCTCCACTTT. Encoded protein: CASSLGTASNSPLHF.

The chain carries TRBV6-4 and TRBJ2-2; 7 nucleotides line up with TRBD2. The V segment lost 6 bases and the J segment 6 bases; nucleotides outside the gene matches: 13. CDR1 is MRHNA, CDR2 SNTAGT, per germline. The CDR3 extends over 16 amino acids. The CDR3 DNA is TGTGCCAGCAGCGCCGAAGGCGGGAGCGGCGCCGGGGAGCTGTTTTTT. Encoded protein: CASSAEGGSGAGELFF.

The chain has TRBV20-1 and TRBJ2-3; D gene uncertain. Trimming shortened V by 0 bases and J by 5 bases, and 3 bases separated the two germline ends. CDR3 size: 11 residues. In germline, CDR1 is DFQATT, CDR2 SNEGSKA (reference sequence). The CDR3 sequence: CSAREGDTQYF. CDR3 nucleotide sequence: TGCAGTGCTAGAGAGGGAGATACGCAGTATTTT.

The V call is TRBV18, the J call TRBJ2-2; 12 bases are shared with TRBD2. Germline-derived CDR1 and CDR2 are KGHSH and LQKENI. J was trimmed by 6 bases and V by 4 bases; bases with no gene match: 6. This CDR3 has 16 amino acids. The CDR3 bases are TGTGCCAGCTCACTTTGGACTAGCGGGAAGGCCGGGGAGCTGTTTTTT. It translates to CASSLWTSGKAGELFF.

The chain employs TRBV6-1 and TRBJ2-1; D gene ambiguous. Germline V gene lookup returns CDR1 MNHNS and CDR2 SASEGT. The CDR3 spans 12 residues. The germline V and J ends were trimmed by 6 bases and 8 bases, with 11 bases remaining between them. CDR3 sequence: CASSHPGDEQFF. Written as DNA, the CDR3 is TGTGCCAGCAGCCACCCGGGCGATGAGCAGTTCTTC.

A note on this clone: Sequence at one end of the junction differs from germline and may be a read error. This chain joins TRBV6-1 and TRBJ2-5; D ambiguous. The CDR3 covers 14 residues. The germline V gene encodes CDR1 MNHNS and CDR2 SASEGT. CDR3 sequence: CASREGRIVETQYF. The DNA for the CDR3 is TGTGCCAGCAGGGAAGGACGCATAGTGGAGACCCAGTACTTC.

This chain joins TRBV7-2 and TRBJ1-2; 10 bases match TRBD1. The germline V gene has CDR1 SGHTA and CDR2 FQGNSA. CDR3 length: 14 amino acids. After removal of 1 base from V and 8 bases from J, the junction contained 4 bases not matched to a gene. As DNA, the CDR3 is TGTGCCAGCAGCTTAGGACAGGGGGCGCGGGGCTACACCTTC. Protein product: CASSLGQGARGYTF.

The table lists this clone with a count of one. The chain recombines TRBV5-1 with TRBJ2-6, with D hard to call. The V end lost 0 bases, the J end lost 0 bases, and 13 bases lay between the germline ends. From germline, CDR1 is SGHRS and CDR2 YFSETQ. This CDR3 has 18 amino acids. CDR3 nucleotides: TGCGCCAGCAGCTTGGTGTCTCCGGTCAGCTCTGGGGCCAACGTCCTGACTTTC. This sequence encodes CASSLVSPVSSGANVLTF.